The sequence of this T cell receptor (beta chain) was determined in a study of blood T cell repertoires in COVID-19. On the study more broadly: Sample material is recorded as cDNA or gDNA derived from T cells, B-cell-depleted T cells, or PBMCs.

The CDR3 spans 14 residues. V lost 1 base to trimming and J lost 8 bases, with 12 bases between them. The germline gives CDR1 SGHAT, CDR2 FQNNGV. TCRdb keeps only in-frame clones here, not all; method: immunoSEQ multiplex PCR. This table holds around 300,000 clones, over 85% found once. Clinical history as reported by participants underpinned cohort assignment. Cohort 3 recovery required two negative PCRs, clearance, or symptom resolution. The rearrangement joins TRBV11-2 to TRBJ1-5, with D possibly matching TRBD1 (5 bases). The clonotype originates from a woman in her thirties who had recovered from COVID-19. The source material was PBMCs or T cells enriched from blood (not recorded which). CDR3 sequence: CASSLVWGGKPQHF. The CDR3 DNA follows: TGTGCCAGCAGCTTAGTTTGGGGGGGTAAGCCCCAGCATTTT.